The present entry profiles one T cell receptor beta chain with its context. Per the original methods: Using reference gene primer amplification, nucleated cell counts were estimated. TCRdb keeps only in-frame clones here, not all; method: immunoSEQ multiplex PCR. That table furnishes V, J and clone size, whereas the DNA furnished D and trimming. The sample yields just over 650,000 clones, around 90% seen once. This sample was included in a study of blood T cell repertoires in COVID-19. As for the study in general: Researchers got acute and convalescent COVID-19 samples from the United States, Italy and Spain. T cells, B-cell-depleted T cells, or PBMCs provided the cDNA or gDNA that served as material.

There are 16 residues in the CDR3. V lost 6 bases and J 2 bases, leaving 18 bases between the germline ends. Per the germline V gene, CDR1 is KGHSH and CDR2 is LQKENI. The clonotype comes from a woman in her late teens or twenties with acute or convalescent COVID-19. The V call is TRBV18, the J call TRBJ2-3; D call uncertain. Sequences were obtained from peripheral blood. CDR3 protein: CASSPLPEVPTDTQYF. The CDR3 region has the DNA TGTGCCAGCTCCCCCCTACCTGAGGTCCCCACAGATACGCAGTATTTT.